This is a list of T cell receptor beta chains from one sample in a study of T-cell memory formation after mild COVID-19. From the 5' RACE reads, TCRdb called clonotypes with MiXCR, one entry per CDR3 protein. Found here are around 300,000 distinct CDR3 sequences, roughly 13% of them singletons; the top ten hold approximately 22%. What was sequenced was PBMCs or a T cell subset sorted from them (not recorded which). The receptors come from a man between 18 and 35 years old who had mild COVID-19 (a few samples of this study predate the infection). Cell type and time point are not known. Both conserved end residues are part of each CDR3.

TRBV20-1	TRBJ2-3	CSARDSRAGGRTDTQYF
TRBV7-2	TRBJ2-2	CASSHPLGAAPGSCFF
TRBV12-3/TRBV12-4	TRBJ1-2	CASSMGLGPGVSGYTF
TRBV7-9	TRBJ1-1	CASADRGTEAFF
TRBV4-3	TRBJ1-1	CASSQELGNTEAFF
TRBV28	TRBJ1-1	CASSLDRGSLKAFF
TRBV7-2	TRBJ1-2	CASSLGGDRGSGYTF
TRBV12-3/TRBV12-4	TRBJ2-5	CATRVAGAETQYF
TRBV4-2	TRBJ2-4	CASSQGYSGGYIQYF
TRBV7-2	TRBJ2-3	CASSRLQGRGDTQYF